The 25 T cell receptor gamma chains presented below share a single source sample, sequenced in a study of gammadelta T cells in human blood. TCRdb re-processed the RT-PCR reads using CATT. The sample yields roughly 460 gamma-chain clones, under 8.5% seen once. Sample: non-Vgamma9Vdelta2 gamma-delta T cells from fetal blood. The origin of the receptors is a human fetus.

Points on this clone: This could be a read error, since a much larger clone is one nucleotide away. The V gene is given as TRGV4, and no J gene call is available. The CDR3 contains 12 residues. Germline lookup yields CDR1 EGSTGY and CDR2 YDSYTSSV. CDR3 nucleotide sequence: TGTGCCACCTGGGATAATTATTATAAGAAGCTCTTT. Protein product: CATWDNYYKKLF.

This chain connects TRGV9 to TRGJP. As TCRdb names no J gene, one was assigned here on the basis of a DNA match to germline. This CDR3 is built from 17 residues. The germline V gene has CDR1 GITISATS and CDR2 ISYDGTV (reference sequence). Losses at the gene ends were 0 bases for V and 11 bases for J; bases not matched to a gene: 10. CDR3 residues: CALWEVQKEVGKKIKVF. CDR3 nucleotides: TGTGCCTTGTGGGAGGTGCAGAAGGAGGTGGGCAAAAAAATCAAGGTATTT.

This clone is medium-sized by share. The gene calls are TRGV9 and TRGJ1 or TRGJ2. There are 13 residues in the CDR3. The V segment lost 1 base and the J segment 3 bases; nucleotides outside the gene matches: 3. Germline CDR1 GITISATS, CDR2 ISYDGTV (reference sequence). CDR3 nucleotides: TGTGCCTTGTGGGAGGTCACTTATTATAAGAAACTCTTT. Residues: CALWEVTYYKKLF.

This clone was picked up a small number of times. With a much larger clone just one base away, this may be a read error. This chain uses TRGV3 with TRGJ1 or TRGJ2. The germline gives CDR1 VTNTFY, CDR2 YDVSTARD (reference sequence). The CDR3 runs to 13 residues. The CDR3 loop reads CATWDRPFYKKLF. DNA of the CDR3: TGTGCTACCTGGGACAGGCCTTTTTATAAGAAACTCTTT.

About this clone itself: At one boundary the junction diverges from the germline segment, which might be a read error. The sample contains more than one DNA sequence encoding this CDR3. The chain combines TRGV9 with TRGJP. TCRdb does not report a J gene; here it was assigned by matching the DNA to germline references. This CDR3 region has 17 residues. Germline CDR1 GITISATS, CDR2 ISYDGTV (reference sequence). As DNA, the CDR3 is TGTGCCTTGTGGGAGGTGCAGAAGGAGTTGGGTAAAAAAATCAAGGTATTT. This encodes CALWEVQKELGKKIKVF.

This chain links TRGV9 with TRGJ1 or TRGJ2. TCRdb gives no J gene; it was assigned here by matching the DNA to germline. The CDR3 consists of 12 residues. V was pared by 12 bases and J by 10 bases, with 18 bases of the junction left unmatched. Germline V CDR1 and CDR2: GITISATS, ISYDGTV (reference sequence). The CDR3 protein is CAHLGGTGKKLF. In nucleotides, the CDR3 is TGTGCCCATCTTGGTGGGACTGGAAAGAAACTCTTT.

This clone ranks as large. The V gene is TRGV10, the J gene TRGJ1 or TRGJ2. TRGV10 is assigned to the ORF class and has an uncertain function. This CDR3 has 11 amino acids. The V segment lost 8 bases and the J segment 2 bases; nucleotides outside the gene matches: 1. CDR3 residues: CAAWDYYKKLF. CDR3 DNA sequence: TGTGCTGCGTGGGATTATTATAAGAAACTCTTT.

The chain couples TRGV3 to TRGJ1 or TRGJ2. The CDR3 has 14 amino acids. Germline values: CDR1 VTNTFY, CDR2 YDVSTARD (reference sequence). The junction had 8 bases not matched to a gene; V was cut back by 0 bases and J by 6 bases. The CDR3 sequence: CATWDRPLSYKKLF. The CDR3 nucleotides read TGTGCCACCTGGGACAGGCCCCTGTCTTATAAGAAACTCTTT.

This clone is labeled large. The chain has TRGV5P and TRGJP2. TRGV5P is reported as a pseudogene. The CDR3 loop spans 12 amino acids. This CDR3 is CATWGSDWIKTF. CDR3 nucleotide sequence: TGTGCCACCTGGGGTAGTGATTGGATCAAGACGTTT.

In regard to this clone: The likely explanation is a read error, given a far larger clone one base away. V is TRGV8 and J is TRGJP2. Germline matching of the DNA provided the J gene here, since TCRdb leaves it blank. The germline CDR1 and CDR2 sequences are VENAVY and YDSYNSRV. This CDR3 region has 12 residues. V lost 5 bases, J lost 6 bases, and 3 bases stayed unmatched. Here the CDR3 reads CATWVGDWIKTF. In DNA, the CDR3 is TGTGCCACCTGGGTAGGTGATTGGATCAAGACGTTT.

This clone is labeled as large. The genes are TRGV4 and TRGJ1 or TRGJ2. V lost 0 bases and J lost 6; bases outside the gene matches: 11. CDR1 is EGSTGY and CDR2 is YDSYTSSV in the germline V gene. This CDR3 is built from 15 residues. CDR3 nucleotide sequence: TGTGCCACCTGGGATGGGCCAATCTGGGGTTATAAGAAACTCTTT. Residues: CATWDGPIWGYKKLF.

Notes on this clone: This may arise from a read error, as a much more abundant clone is one base away. The chain uses TRGV3 and TRGJ1 or TRGJ2. The J gene, not given by TCRdb, was assigned here from a germline match of the nucleotide sequence. Trimming removed 2 bases from V and 4 bases from J; junction bases left unmatched: 14. The CDR3 length is 16 residues. Germline CDR1 VTNTFY, CDR2 YDVSTARD (reference sequence). DNA of the CDR3: TGTGCCACCTGGGACATCACTCCCCGGAAGTATTATAAGAAACTCTTT. Translating it yields CATWDITPRKYYKKLF.

About this clone itself: A much larger clone lies one base from this, so it may be a read error. The V gene is listed as TRGV2; no J gene was called. The CDR3 extends over 12 amino acids. Germline-derived CDR1 and CDR2 are EGSNGY and YDSYNSKV. For the CDR3, the DNA is TGTGCCCCGGACGGCGGTGATTGGATCAGGACGTTT. Encoded protein: CAPDGGDWIRTF.

This clone occurred a few times. TCRdb's protein, taken from a much larger clone, differs from this DNA's translation at residue 5, likely owing to a read error; the protein displayed comes from the DNA. This chain links TRGV2 with TRGJ1 or TRGJ2. This CDR3 has 13 residues. Trimming at V came to 6 bases and at J to 3 bases, leaving 8 bases not matched to a gene. CDR1 EGSNGY and CDR2 YDSYNSKV come from the germline V gene. The CDR3: CATWFPLYYKKLF. CDR3 in DNA: TGTGCCACCTGGTTTCCCCTTTATTATAAGAAACTCTTT.

In its sample, this clone is large. The V and J genes are TRGV2 and TRGJ1 or TRGJ2. CDR3 length: 17 residues. V lost 0 bases to trimming and J lost 12 bases; unmatched junction nucleotides: 23. The germline gives CDR1 EGSNGY, CDR2 YDSYNSKV. Here the CDR3 reads CATWDGLLTPLKVGKLF. CDR3 bases: TGTGCCACCTGGGACGGGCTCCTGACCCCCCTTAAGGTAGGGAAACTCTTT.

By sample fraction, this clone is large (0.1 to 1%). The chain employs TRGV2 and TRGJ1 or TRGJ2. CDR1 EGSNGY and CDR2 YDSYNSKV come from the germline V gene. CDR3 length: 13 amino acids. The V and J ends lost 1 base and 3 bases, in that order; junction bases with no gene match: 3. This CDR3 reads CATWDGPYYKKLF. DNA for the CDR3: TGTGCCACCTGGGACGGCCCTTATTATAAGAAACTCTTT.

As concerns this clone: One base separates it from a far larger clone, so it is likely a read error. The chain links TRGV9 to TRGJ1 or TRGJ2. V shed 2 bases and J 10 bases; nucleotides not matched to a gene: 5. The V gene's germline CDR1 is GITISATS and CDR2 ISYDGTV (reference sequence). This CDR3 spans 11 amino acids. The CDR3 loop is CALWEADKKLF. The CDR3 DNA reads TGTGCCTTGTGGGAGGCCGACAAGAAACTCTTT.

By share, this clone counts as large. It is unclear where the CDR3 begins or ends on the DNA, so no DNA is shown, and the CDR3 is as TCRdb lists it. The V gene is given as TRGV8, and no J gene call is available. Including both end residues, the CDR3 is 28 amino acids long. Germline V CDR1 and CDR2: VENAVY, YDSYNSRV. The CDR3 protein is CATWDTRNSLAVEQHLLSQVSIGRIQHF.

By sample fraction, this clone is large (0.1 to 1%). This chain connects TRGV3 to TRGJ1 or TRGJ2. The CDR3 loop spans 9 amino acids. J was trimmed by 10 bases and V by 4 bases; bases with no gene match: 1. CDR1 is VTNTFY, CDR2 YDVSTARD, per germline (reference sequence). The CDR3 bases are TGTGCCACCTGGGAGAAGAAACTCTTT. It translates to CATWEKKLF.

Note on this clone: A clone one base away is much larger, so this may be a read error. No V gene call is available, although the J gene is TRGJP1. The CDR3 is made up of 12 amino acids. CDR3 nucleotide sequence: TGTGCCACCAGGGATAGTGGTTGGTTCAAGATATTT. It is translated as CATRDSGWFKIF.

The J gene call is TRGJ1 or TRGJ2, but no V gene call exists. The CDR3 runs 12 residues. The CDR3 region has the DNA TGTGCCTTGTGGGAGGTGTGTTATAAGAAACTCTTT. Its protein product is CALWEVCYKKLF.

This clone is medium-sized. The chain is built from TRGV9 and TRGJ1 or TRGJ2. The junction had 10 bases not matched to a gene; V was cut back by 3 bases and J by 5 bases. The CDR3 is made up of 14 amino acids. The germline V gene has CDR1 GITISATS and CDR2 ISYDGTV (reference sequence). The DNA of the CDR3 is TGTGCCTTGTGGGAGCCCCCCTTTGATTATAAGAAACTCTTT. Amino acid sequence: CALWEPPFDYKKLF.

A note on this clone: A much larger clone lies one base from this, so it may be a read error. No DNA is shown, since the ends of the CDR3 on it are uncertain; the CDR3 is the one TCRdb lists. No call exists for the J gene, whereas the V gene is TRGV10. TRGV10 is an open reading frame, and its role is uncertain. The CDR3 totals 32 residues, both ends included. The CDR3 here is CAAWDWGVIIRNSLAVEQHLLSRVSIGRIQHF.

This clone ranks as large. V usage is TRGV9 and J usage is TRGJ1 or TRGJ2. Germline V gene data show CDR1 as GITISATS and CDR2 as ISYDGTV (reference sequence). With V trimmed by 4 bases and J by 2 bases, 2 bases remained unmatched. CDR3 length: 12 residues. DNA for the CDR3: TGTGCCTTGTGGGACGATTATTATAAGAAACTCTTT. Its protein is CALWDDYYKKLF.

This clone was picked up a small number of times. The DNA translation disagrees with the TCRdb protein at residue 7, so the protein in this description comes from the DNA. The V gene is TRGV10, the J gene TRGJ1 or TRGJ2. TRGV10 is an ORF for which the function is uncertain. Trimming at V came to 8 bases and at J to 5 bases, leaving 10 bases not matched to a gene. The CDR3 has 13 residues. The CDR3 DNA reads as TGTGCTGCGTGGGATTATAGGGATTATAAGAAACTCTTT. This translates into CAAWDYRDYKKLF.